One TCR beta chain is described in this entry. The antigen is undetermined. The source of the sample is a study of OX40 agonist ivuxolimab in advanced cancers. Study at large: Ivuxolimab was administered intravenously to patients at 0.01 to 10 mg/kg every 2 weeks. A male proportion of approximately 80% was recorded, with mean age 60 years and range about 20 to 79.

Notes on the study in general: Normalized expansion of T-cell clones was also low for some nonresponders.

Profiled with immunoSEQ multiplex PCR; TCRdb holds only in-frame clones, not every one. The data contain about 89,000 clones, around nine tenths of them seen just once; the ten biggest clones take up about 0.3%. This CDR3 comprises 13 residues. V was pared by 7 bases and J by 1 base, with 9 bases between. CDR1 is SGHTS, CDR2 YDEGEE, per germline. Source: CD4+ or CD8+ T cells sorted from blood, taken in a trial of the OX40 agonist ivuxolimab. This chain uses TRBV5-8 with TRBJ1-5; D gene uncertain. The receptor was derived from an adult with an advanced solid tumor such as melanoma, head and neck, liver or kidney cancer. CDR3 sequence: CASPSGSNQPQHF. The DNA for the CDR3 is TGTGCCAGCCCATCGGGCAGCAATCAGCCCCAGCATTTT. The complete variable domain, with remaining parts taken from reference TRBV5-8 and TRBJ1-5, reads EAGVTQSPTHLIKTRGQQATLRCSPISGHTSVYWYQQALGLGLQFLLWYDEGEERNRGNFPPRFSGRQFPNYSSELNVNALELEDSALYLCASPSGSNQPQHFGDGTRLSIL.